The TCR beta chain described here comes from a study of patients and donors after allogeneic stem cell transplantation. This clonotype was seen many times. TCRdb recomputed calls from the RT-PCR reads with MiXCR, one row per CDR3 protein. This sample carries 200,000 to 250,000 distinct CDR3 sequences, 13% to 15% of them seen once, and the ten largest clones take roughly 12%. Between the trimmed V and J ends, which lost 2 bases and 4 bases, there was a span of 11 bases. The CDR3 runs to 14 residues. Germline lookup yields CDR1 MNHEY and CDR2 SVGAGI. Sequenced sample: blood, either unsorted or a sorted T cell fraction (not recorded which). This rearrangement joins TRBV6-5 to TRBJ1-2, with D maybe TRBD1 (5 bases). The clonotype originates from a human donor who was either an allogeneic HSCT recipient or a stem cell or donor lymphocyte infusion donor (not recorded which). It is not recorded whose cells these are; they may come from a transplant donor. CDR3 region: CASSYIGQGYGYTF. DNA for the CDR3: TGTGCCAGCAGTTACATCGGGCAGGGCTATGGCTACACCTTC.